The rows below give T cell receptor beta chains drawn from one sample of a study of blood T cells in healthy people across ages. TCRdb re-called the 5' RACE reads through MiXCR, storing one row per CDR3 protein. The sample records under 1,100,000 distinct CDR3 sequences, less than 25% being singletons. These data also featured in a second study, about T cells of mothers and their children.

The specimen sequenced was blood. All receptors derive from a girl aged 2 to 9 in good health. Both conserved end residues are part of each CDR3. The order of the fields is J gene, D gene, V gene, clone size, CDR3 DNA, CDR3 protein. D genes are given only for firm matches. Size is stated for part of the rows, as once, few or many counts, or as a class when the clone is expanded.

TRBJ2-1,-,TRBV20-1,-,TGCAGTGCTGGTCGGGGGCAGGGGTACAATGAGCAGTTCTTC,CSAGRGQGYNEQFF
TRBJ2-4,-,TRBV28,-,TGTGCCAGCAGTTTTACCAAAAACATTCAGTACTTC,CASSFTKNIQYF
TRBJ2-1,-,TRBV29-1,-,TGCAGCGTTTGCGTTGGGTCGATCAATGAGCAGTTCTTC,CSVCVGSINEQFF
TRBJ1-5,TRBD1,TRBV27,-,TGTGCCAGCAGGACAGGGACCCTTAATCAGCCCCAGCATTTT,CASRTGTLNQPQHF
TRBJ1-5,-,TRBV7-8,few,TGTGCCAGCAGCTCATATCAGGGACCCAATCAGCCCCAGCATTTT,CASSSYQGPNQPQHF
TRBJ2-3,-,TRBV12-3/TRBV12-4,-,TGTGCCAGCAGCGATCAGACAGATACGCAGTATTTT,CASSDQTDTQYF
TRBJ2-5,TRBD2,TRBV28,few,TGTGCCAGCTTGGGGGGGGACGGGACCCAGTACTTC,CASLGGDGTQYF
TRBJ2-1,TRBD2,TRBV29-1,-,TGCAGCGTTTGGCTAGCGGGAGGGAATGAGCAGTTCTTC,CSVWLAGGNEQFF
TRBJ2-3,TRBD2,TRBV7-3,-,TGTGCCAGCGGGACTAGCGGGAGAAGGGGGGGGGCAGATACGCAGTATTTT,CASGTSGRRGGADTQYF
TRBJ2-7,TRBD2,TRBV20-1,-,TGCAGTGCTAGCCCTAGCGGGGTGAGACCCTACGAGCAGTACTTC,CSASPSGVRPYEQYF
TRBJ2-2,-,TRBV7-9,-,TGTGCCAGCAGCTTAAGTTCCGTCCGGGGATTCACCGGGGAGCTGTTTTTT,CASSLSSVRGFTGELFF
TRBJ1-3,TRBD1,TRBV6-5,few,TGTGCCAGCAGGTCGAGACAGGGAGCAGGAAACACCATATATTTT,CASRSRQGAGNTIYF
TRBJ2-1,TRBD1,TRBV15,few,TGTGCCACCAGCGGGGACAGGGGTTTAGAGCTCCATGAGCAGTTCTTC,CATSGDRGLELHEQFF
TRBJ2-7,-,TRBV29-1,few,TGCAGCGTTCACACGTTCTACGAGCAGTACTTC,CSVHTFYEQYF
TRBJ2-7,TRBD2,TRBV20-1,few,TGCAGTGCTAGCGACGGACTAGGCCCCTACGAGCAGTACTTC,CSASDGLGPYEQYF
TRBJ1-4,-,TRBV7-9,once,TGTGCCAGCATATTCTCAGGATCTAATGAAAAACTGTTTTTT,CASIFSGSNEKLFF
TRBJ2-1,-,TRBV11-2,-,TGTGCCAGCAGCTGGGCCAGTTACAATGAGCAGTTCTTC,CASSWASYNEQFF
TRBJ2-7,-,TRBV6-6,-,TGTGCCAGCAGTTACCCCCAGGGTTCTCAAGGCGAGCAGTACTTC,CASSYPQGSQGEQYF
TRBJ2-1,-,TRBV5-1,-,TGCGCCAGCAGCTCCTCTCCGGACTGGGAGCAGTTCTTC,CASSSSPDWEQFF
TRBJ2-7,TRBD2,TRBV28,-,TGTGCCAGCAGTTTATCCCTAAATTTGGCTAGCGGGAATTGGTACGAGCAGTACTTC,CASSLSLNLASGNWYEQYF
TRBJ2-7,TRBD1,TRBV9,-,TGTGCCAGCAGCGCGACAGGGGCTATCTCCTACGAGCAGTACTTC,CASSATGAISYEQYF
TRBJ2-1,-,TRBV7-8,-,TGTGCCAGCAGCCGCCTATCCGGAGGGGATGAGCAGTTCTTC,CASSRLSGGDEQFF
TRBJ2-5,-,TRBV20-1,many,TGCAGTGCTAGAGTAGGTAACCAAGAGACCCAGTACTTC,CSARVGNQETQYF
TRBJ2-7,-,TRBV11-2,few,TGTGCCAGCAGCTTAGTTCCCACCCAGCAGTACTTC,CASSLVPTQQYF
TRBJ2-3,-,TRBV12-3/TRBV12-4,once,TGTGCCAGCAGTTTGGGCCACATCGACAGAGGGGCAACAGATACGCAGTATTTT,CASSLGHIDRGATDTQYF
TRBJ2-3,-,TRBV4-3,-,TGCGCCAGCAGCCAAGATGGAGCAGGAATGGCCACAGATACGCAGTATTTT,CASSQDGAGMATDTQYF
TRBJ2-1,-,TRBV24-1,few,TGTGCCACCGTGACACGGGAGCCCCACCCTTACAATGAGCAGTTCTTC,CATVTREPHPYNEQFF
TRBJ1-6,-,TRBV5-4,few,TGTGCCAGCAGCACACAAAACAGGATTACCGGTTCACCCCTCCACTTT,CASSTQNRITGSPLHF
TRBJ2-2,-,TRBV24-1,few,TGTGCCACCAGTGACAGGACCGGGAACACCGGGGAGCTGTTTTTT,CATSDRTGNTGELFF
TRBJ1-1,-,TRBV20-1,-,TGCAGTGCTGCCCATCGGACGAACACTGAAGCTTTCTTT,CSAAHRTNTEAFF
TRBJ2-1,TRBD1,TRBV28,-,TGTGCCAGCAGCCCCACTGGACAGGACTACAATGAGCAGTTCTTC,CASSPTGQDYNEQFF
TRBJ2-6,-,TRBV19,-,TGTGCCAGTAGTATCCTAGCAACGGGGGCTGGGGCCAACGTCCTGACTTTC,CASSILATGAGANVLTF
TRBJ2-5,TRBD2,TRBV15,few,TGTGCCACCAGCAGAATACCACCGGACACCGGGACACCGGGAGGGGAGACCCAGTACTTC,CATSRIPPDTGTPGGETQYF
TRBJ2-7,-,TRBV7-8,few,TGTGCCAGCAGTGGGGAGGACGAGCAGTACTTC,CASSGEDEQYF
TRBJ2-3,-,TRBV12-3/TRBV12-4,-,TGTGCCAGCAGTTTACAGGCTAGCGGCACAGATACGCAGTATTTT,CASSLQASGTDTQYF
TRBJ2-3,-,TRBV29-1,-,TGCAGCGGAGCTAGCGACACAGATACGCAGTATTTT,CSGASDTDTQYF
TRBJ2-5,-,TRBV28,-,TGTGCCAGCCTCCCCTTGGGGGCGGAGACCCAGTACTTC,CASLPLGAETQYF
TRBJ2-5,TRBD1,TRBV5-1,-,TGCGCCAGCAGCTTGGCGACAGGGAAAGAGACCCAGTACTTC,CASSLATGKETQYF
TRBJ2-4,TRBD2,TRBV28,few,TGTGCCAGCAGTTTATGGAGAGGCCGGCCGGCGGGGGGGCAGGGGGCCAAAAACATTCAGTACTTC,CASSLWRGRPAGGQGAKNIQYF
TRBJ2-5,-,TRBV6-1,-,TGTGCCAGCAGTGGGTGGACGCAATCCGGCCAAGAGACCCAGTACTTC,CASSGWTQSGQETQYF
TRBJ1-3,-,TRBV9,few,TGTGCCAGCAGCGAGGTCCCCGGCGGAAGCTTTGGAAACACCATATATTTT,CASSEVPGGSFGNTIYF
TRBJ1-1,-,TRBV14,-,TGTGCCAGCAGCCAAGCCCTAGGGAGCACTGAAGCCTTCTTT,CASSQALGSTEAFF
TRBJ2-1,TRBD2,TRBV24-1,-,TGTGCCACCAGTGATTTGTGGCTAGCGGGGGGGCGCGATGAGCAGTTCTTC,CATSDLWLAGGRDEQFF
TRBJ1-5,-,TRBV6-1,-,TGTGCCAGCCAGGCAGGGCGAGGATATAGCAATCAGCCCCAGCATTTT,CASQAGRGYSNQPQHF
TRBJ2-1,-,TRBV29-1,few,TGCAGCGTTGCGCTGGGGGGGACAGGTGGTGAGCAGTTCTTC,CSVALGGTGGEQFF
TRBJ2-1,-,TRBV20-1,-,TGCAGTGCTAGAAAGGATCACAATGAGCAGTTCTTC,CSARKDHNEQFF
TRBJ1-1,-,TRBV4-2,-,TGTGCCAGCAGTGGGGGCAGATACACTGAAGCTTTCTTT,CASSGGRYTEAFF
TRBJ2-5,-,TRBV5-1,-,TGCGCCAGCGGCACCGGCACCAATCAAGAGACCCAGTACTTC,CASGTGTNQETQYF
TRBJ2-5,TRBD2,TRBV28,-,TGTGCCAGCAGTGCGAGGGCGGGAGCCCAAGAGACCCAGTACTTC,CASSARAGAQETQYF
TRBJ2-1,-,TRBV5-5,few,TGTGCCAGCAGCTTGGGACTAGGAGATTCCAATGAGCAGTTCTTC,CASSLGLGDSNEQFF